This passage covers 12 T cell receptor beta chains from one sample sequenced in a study of T cells in Graves' hyperthyroidism and ophthalmopathy. Amplification yielded TCR beta CDR3 regions, with RNA transcripts as the source. When the TCR CDR3 underwent first-round RT-PCR, the HTBI primer set was used. MiXCR, run by TCRdb on the multiplex PCR reads, gives a single entry per CDR3 protein. This table has 350,000 or so distinct CDR3 sequences, 15% to 20% appearing once. The material sequenced was blood. These receptors originate from a woman aged 45-60 years with Graves' hyperthyroidism.

The V call is TRBV9, the J call TRBJ1-1; 7 bases agree with TRBD1. CDR1 is SGDLS and CDR2 is YYNGEE in the germline V gene. J was trimmed by 4 bases and V by 2 bases; bases with no gene match: 2. The CDR3 runs to 13 residues. The CDR3 spells CASSVGTATEAFF. The CDR3 DNA follows: TGTGCCAGCAGCGTCGGGACAGCCACTGAAGCTTTCTTT.

This clonotype was recorded a few times. V is TRBV13 and J is TRBJ2-4, with 7 bases aligning to TRBD2. Germline V gene data show CDR1 as PRHDT and CDR2 as FYEKMQ (reference sequence). V trimming: 5 bases; J trimming: 5 bases; junction bases outside the gene matches: 9. There are 15 residues in the CDR3. The CDR3 DNA is TGTGCCAGCAGCGTGGGGGGGATTCTCGAAAACATTCAGTACTTC. Protein product: CASSVGGILENIQYF.

Ten or more counts support this clonotype. The V call is TRBV7-8, the J call TRBJ1-2; 10 bases map to TRBD1. The germline gives CDR1 SGHVS, CDR2 FQNEAQ. The J segment lost 6 bases and the V segment lost 6 bases, leaving 4 bases of the junction unmatched. The CDR3 totals 13 residues. CDR3 coding DNA: TGTGCCAGCAGAGAGACAGGGGGCGATGGCTACACCTTC. Protein sequence: CASRETGGDGYTF.

This clonotype was counted between two and nine times. The rearrangement uses TRBV2 and TRBJ2-7, with a weak D call TRBD1 (6 bases). The CDR3 loop spans 14 amino acids. CDR1 SNHLY and CDR2 FYNNEI come from the germline V gene. Trimming took off 3 bases at V and 5 bases at J, with 14 bases between the two ends. CDR3 residues: CASSDRGMSDEQYF. Written as DNA, the CDR3 is TGTGCCAGCAGTGACAGGGGTATGTCCGACGAGCAGTACTTC. Drawing the rest from reference TRBV2 and TRBJ2-7, the complete variable domain is EPEVTQTPSHQVTQMGQEVILRCVPISNHLYFYWYRQILGQKVEFLVSFYNNEISEKSEIFDDQFSVERPDGSNFTLKIRSTKLEDSAMYFCASSDRGMSDEQYFGPGTRLTVT.

The chain joins TRBV10-3 to TRBJ2-1; D might be TRBD2 (5 bases). V was shortened by 6 bases and J by 0 bases, with 15 bases between the two germline ends. From germline, CDR1 is ENHRY and CDR2 SYGVKD. This CDR3 spans 16 amino acids. The CDR3 loop is CAIRGVLESSYNEQFF. The CDR3 DNA reads as TGTGCCATCAGGGGAGTGTTGGAGAGCTCCTACAATGAGCAGTTCTTC.

This clonotype was recorded a few times. The V and J genes are TRBV6-1 and TRBJ1-4; D is perhaps TRBD1 (6 bases). The CDR3 length is 16 residues. The germline V gene encodes CDR1 MNHNS and CDR2 SASEGT. V lost 0 bases and J lost 6, with 14 bases in between. CDR3 region: CASSEAVDRVHEKLFF. The CDR3, as DNA: TGTGCCAGCAGTGAAGCGGTGGACAGAGTCCATGAAAAACTGTTTTTT.

Many counts were recorded for this clonotype. The J gene is TRBJ1-2, the V gene TRBV11-2; TRBD1 aligns across 8 bases. J was trimmed by 7 bases and V by 5 bases; bases with no gene match: 12. This CDR3 has 15 amino acids. Germline V gives CDR1 SGHAT, CDR2 FQNNGV. CDR3: CASSDPRGRWLGYTF. In DNA form, the CDR3 reads TGTGCCAGCAGCGACCCCAGGGGGCGGTGGCTTGGCTACACCTTC.

This clonotype was seen more than once but under ten times. The V call is TRBV20-1, the J call TRBJ1-2, with a weak D call TRBD1 (6 bases). CDR3 size: 13 residues. Trimming cost V 5 bases and J 6 bases, with 16 bases left between them. Germline V gives CDR1 DFQATT, CDR2 SNEGSKA (reference sequence). CDR3 residues: CSAGTGTTHGYTF. CDR3 coding DNA: TGCAGTGCTGGCACCGGGACAACCCATGGCTACACCTTC.

This clonotype was counted many times. The chain uses TRBV5-1 and TRBJ2-1; possibly TRBD2 for D (6 bases). V lost 0 bases to trimming and J lost 9 bases, with 19 bases between them. The CDR3 has 16 residues. The V gene's germline CDR1 is SGHRS and CDR2 YFSETQ. This chain's CDR3 is CASSLAGRGGGREQFF. CDR3 DNA: TGCGCCAGCAGCTTGGCCGGAAGGGGAGGCGGGCGTGAGCAGTTCTTC.

This clonotype was observed a few times. The V gene is TRBV18, the J gene TRBJ2-5; no clear D. This CDR3 region has 15 residues. Trimming shortened V by 3 bases and J by 2 bases, and 13 bases separated the two germline ends. Germline loops: CDR1 KGHSH, CDR2 LQKENI. CDR3 region: CASSPLKGVQETQYF. Written as DNA, the CDR3 is TGTGCCAGCTCACCCCTCAAAGGAGTACAAGAGACCCAGTACTTC.

This clonotype appeared many times. This chain uses TRBV3-1 with TRBJ1-6, with a weak D call TRBD1 (5 bases). CDR1 is LGHDT, CDR2 YNNKEL, per germline (reference sequence). V was shortened by 6 bases and J by 9 bases, with 18 bases between the two germline ends. This CDR3 comprises 15 residues. The CDR3 loop reads CASSRDRRVGSPLHF. The CDR3, as DNA: TGTGCCAGCAGTCGGGACCGCCGGGTGGGTTCACCCCTCCACTTT.

This rearrangement joins TRBV5-1 to TRBJ2-7; TRBD1 aligns across 8 bases. Germline CDR1 and CDR2: SGHRS and YFSETQ. V lost 0 bases, J lost 5 bases, and 4 bases stayed unmatched. CDR3 length: 14 residues. The CDR3: CASSLAGGLNEQYF. The CDR3 DNA reads as TGCGCCAGCAGCTTGGCAGGGGGCTTGAACGAGCAGTACTTC.